This is a list of T cell receptor beta chains from one sample in a study of T cell repertoires in cytomegalovirus infection. One entry per CDR3 protein, called by TCRdb with MiXCR from the reads. The profile shows about 200,000 distinct CDR3 sequences, 8% to 10% of them singletons. Sequences were obtained from PBMCs. All receptors derive from a human donor in good health (CMV status not recorded). Some clones in this sample may be carry-over from other donors' samples. Both conserved end residues are part of each CDR3. D genes are given only for firm matches. A row's size may be missing; if present it is once, few, many or a size class.

TRBJ1-1,NA,NA,TRBV13,CASSFSRGFTEAFF,TGTGCCAGCAGCTTCTCACGGGGGTTCACTGAAGCTTTCTTT
TRBJ1-5,NA,TRBD1,TRBV20-1,CSARRDSTSNQPQHF,TGCAGTGCTAGAAGGGACAGTACTAGCAATCAGCCCCAGCATTTT
TRBJ2-1,many,TRBD2,TRBV11-3,CASSSETGTSGNEQFF,TGTGCCAGCAGCTCCGAGACCGGGACTAGCGGGAATGAGCAGTTCTTC
TRBJ2-3,many,NA,TRBV7-2,CASSLFVNADTQYF,TGTGCCAGCAGCTTATTTGTGAACGCAGATACGCAGTATTTT
TRBJ1-3,many,TRBD1,TRBV7-9,CASSRDRASGNTIYF,TGTGCCAGCAGCCGGGACAGAGCCTCTGGAAACACCATATATTTT
TRBJ1-2,few,NA,TRBV7-2,CASSDRLLYGYTF,TGTGCCAGCAGCGACCGATTACTCTATGGCTACACCTTC
TRBJ2-3,many,TRBD1,TRBV7-9,CASSLDGTGDTDTQYF,TGTGCCAGCAGCTTGGACGGGACAGGGGACACAGATACGCAGTATTTT
TRBJ2-3,few,TRBD1,TRBV2,CASSERDRGGTQYF,TGTGCCAGCAGTGAACGGGACAGGGGTGGTACGCAGTATTTT
TRBJ1-4,NA,TRBD1,TRBV4-2,CASSQGQDPHEKLFF,TGTGCCAGCAGCCAGGGACAGGACCCCCATGAAAAACTGTTTTTT
TRBJ1-1,NA,NA,TRBV7-8,CAITVDLGTEAFF,TGTGCCATAACGGTCGACCTGGGCACTGAAGCTTTCTTT
TRBJ2-7,NA,TRBD2,TRBV15,CATSNSGTSYEQYF,TGTGCCACCAGTAACAGCGGGACGTCCTACGAGCAGTACTTC
TRBJ2-1,many,NA,TRBV11-2,CASSPQMNEQFF,TGTGCCAGCAGCCCCCAGATGAATGAGCAGTTCTTC
TRBJ2-1,many,TRBD1,TRBV28,CASRSRQGDNEQFF,TGTGCCAGCAGGTCGAGACAGGGCGACAATGAGCAGTTCTTC
TRBJ2-5,few,NA,TRBV7-9,CASSERQQVFETQYF,TGTGCCAGCAGCGAACGCCAACAGGTCTTCGAGACCCAGTACTTC
TRBJ1-5,many,NA,TRBV7-2,CASSPLNQPQHF,TGTGCCAGCAGTCCTCTTAATCAGCCCCAGCATTTT
TRBJ1-1,NA,NA,TRBV12-3/TRBV12-4,CASRRGYITEAFF,TGTGCCAGCAGACGGGGGTACATCACTGAAGCTTTCTTT
TRBJ2-1,medium-sized,TRBD2,TRBV7-8,CASSLSPLAGEGFDEQFF,TGTGCCAGCAGCTTATCCCCCTTAGCGGGAGAGGGGTTCGATGAGCAGTTCTTC
TRBJ2-7,few,TRBD2,TRBV5-4,CASSLDPSGSIDEQYF,TGTGCCAGCAGCTTGGACCCTAGCGGGAGTATCGACGAGCAGTACTTC
TRBJ2-5,many,NA,TRBV28,CASSLSGPGTQYF,TGTGCCAGCAGTTTAAGCGGACCGGGAACCCAGTACTTC
TRBJ1-2,NA,NA,TRBV29-1,CSVRGTKPRDGYTF,TGCAGCGTTCGGGGGACAAAACCTAGGGATGGCTACACCTTC
TRBJ2-2,NA,NA,TRBV2,CASSVPGGTNTGELFF,TGTGCCAGCAGTGTGCCGGGCGGGACGAACACCGGGGAGCTGTTTTTT
TRBJ2-5,few,NA,TRBV19,CASSITEQETQYF,TGTGCCAGTAGTATTACGGAACAAGAGACCCAGTACTTC
TRBJ1-2,few,NA,TRBV30,CAWRNPNVGYTF,TGTGCCTGGAGGAATCCAAACGTTGGCTACACCTTC
TRBJ2-5,few,NA,TRBV7-9,CASSLSLTSRETQYF,TGTGCCAGCAGCTTGTCTCTCACTAGCAGAGAGACCCAGTACTTC
TRBJ2-7,NA,NA,TRBV6-2/TRBV6-3,CASRGRRLGEQYF,TGTGCCAGCAGAGGGAGGCGTCTGGGCGAGCAGTACTTC
TRBJ1-6,NA,NA,TRBV28,CASSQPRGRNSPLHF,TGTGCCAGCAGCCAACCGAGGGGGAGGAATTCACCCCTCCACTTT
TRBJ1-5,few,NA,TRBV7-9,CASSFGPQPQHF,TGTGCCAGCAGCTTCGGGCCTCAGCCCCAGCATTTT
TRBJ2-7,many,TRBD2,TRBV20-1,CSAKSLAGVYEQYF,TGCAGTGCTAAAAGCCTAGCGGGGGTCTACGAGCAGTACTTC
TRBJ1-2,many,TRBD1,TRBV10-3,CAISERRDSLGYGYTF,TGTGCCATCAGTGAGCGGCGGGACAGCCTTGGCTATGGCTACACCTTC
TRBJ2-5,many,TRBD2,TRBV28,CASSLSPSGPGGTQYF,TGTGCCAGCAGTTTATCCCCTAGCGGGCCGGGGGGGACCCAGTACTTC
TRBJ1-1,NA,NA,TRBV29-1,CSVVGPNTEAFF,TGCAGCGTTGTGGGTCCGAACACTGAAGCTTTCTTT
TRBJ2-1,many,TRBD2,TRBV7-2,CASSFSGGSYNEQFF,TGTGCCAGCAGCTTCAGCGGGGGGTCCTACAATGAGCAGTTCTTC
TRBJ1-1,many,NA,TRBV7-2,CASSPKTTIYTEAFF,TGTGCCAGCAGCCCCAAAACCACTATCTACACTGAAGCTTTCTTT
TRBJ2-6,many,NA,TRBV7-9,CASSSGVGSGANVLTF,TGTGCCAGCAGCTCGGGGGTTGGCTCTGGGGCCAACGTCCTGACTTTC
TRBJ1-2,few,TRBD1,TRBV29-1,CSVEDRAMGYGYTF,TGCAGCGTGGAGGACAGGGCAATGGGCTATGGCTACACCTTC
TRBJ2-7,many,NA,TRBV6-2/TRBV6-3,CASSGGYEQYF,TGTGCCAGCAGTGGGGGGTACGAGCAGTACTTC
TRBJ2-1,many,TRBD2,TRBV7-9,CASSLLSSGSPDEQFF,TGTGCCAGCAGCTTATTATCTAGCGGGAGTCCCGATGAGCAGTTCTTC
TRBJ1-5,NA,NA,TRBV6-6,CASSQFSQPQHF,TGTGCCAGCAGCCAGTTTAGTCAGCCCCAGCATTTT
TRBJ2-7,many,TRBD1,TRBV15,CATSKGQGTTYEQYF,TGTGCCACCAGCAAAGGACAGGGAACAACCTACGAGCAGTACTTC
TRBJ2-1,NA,NA,TRBV28,CASSPWDGEQFF,TGTGCCAGCAGTCCATGGGACGGCGAGCAGTTCTTC
TRBJ2-2,few,NA,TRBV15,CATSRDSLTGELFF,TGTGCCACCAGCAGAGACAGCTTAACCGGGGAGCTGTTTTTT
TRBJ1-5,many,NA,TRBV28,CASSQRTGNQPQHF,TGTGCCAGCAGTCAACGAACGGGGAATCAGCCCCAGCATTTT